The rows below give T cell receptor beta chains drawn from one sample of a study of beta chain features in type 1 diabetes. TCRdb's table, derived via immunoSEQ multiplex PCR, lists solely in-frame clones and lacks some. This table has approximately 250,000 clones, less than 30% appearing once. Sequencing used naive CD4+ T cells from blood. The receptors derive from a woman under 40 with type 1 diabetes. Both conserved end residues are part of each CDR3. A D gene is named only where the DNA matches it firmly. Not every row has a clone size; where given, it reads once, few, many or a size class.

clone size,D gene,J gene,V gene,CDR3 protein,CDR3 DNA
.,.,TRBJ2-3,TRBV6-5,CASSYGQSPDTQYF,TGTGCCAGCAGTTACGGGCAGTCACCAGATACGCAGTATTTT
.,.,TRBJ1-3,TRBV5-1,CASSLSSSGNTIYF,TGCGCCAGCAGCTTGAGTAGCTCTGGAAACACCATATATTTT
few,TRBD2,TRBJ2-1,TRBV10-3,CAAREAAYNEQFF,TGTGCCGCACGGGAGGCAGCATACAATGAGCAGTTCTTC
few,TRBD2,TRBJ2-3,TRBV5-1,CASSSLSTSGSPDTQYF,TGCGCCAGCAGCTCGCTTTCTACTAGCGGGAGCCCAGATACGCAGTATTTT
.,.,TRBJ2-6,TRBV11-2,CASSLKVTSGTGANVLTF,TGTGCCAGCAGCTTAAAGGTTACCTCGGGTACTGGGGCCAACGTCCTGACTTTC
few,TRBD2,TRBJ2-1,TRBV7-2,CASSSSGRASSSYNEQFF,TGTGCCAGCAGCTCTAGCGGGAGGGCCTCGAGCTCCTACAATGAGCAGTTCTTC
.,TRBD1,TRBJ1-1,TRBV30,CASTAGQGFAEAFF,TGTGCCTCCACCGCGGGACAGGGTTTCGCTGAAGCTTTCTTT
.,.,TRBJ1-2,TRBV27,CASRDSWDYGYTF,TGTGCCAGCAGGGACTCGTGGGATTACGGCTACACCTTC
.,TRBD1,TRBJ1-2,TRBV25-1,CACSQGRNYGYTF,TGCGCCTGCTCACAGGGGAGAAACTATGGCTACACCTTC
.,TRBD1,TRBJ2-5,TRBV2,CASNGQVSSDETQYF,TGTGCCAGCAATGGACAGGTATCCTCTGATGAGACCCAGTACTTC
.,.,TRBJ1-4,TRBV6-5,CASSYSSGVNEKLFF,TGTGCCAGCAGTTACTCGAGCGGGGTTAATGAAAAACTGTTTTTT
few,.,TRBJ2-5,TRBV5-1,CASSFGTAETQYF,TGCGCCAGCAGCTTTGGTACAGCAGAGACCCAGTACTTC
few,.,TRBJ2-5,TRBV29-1,CSVEAPRETQYF,TGCAGCGTTGAAGCTCCTAGAGAGACCCAGTACTTC
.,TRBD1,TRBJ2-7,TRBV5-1,CASKTGAMGEQYF,TGCGCCAGTAAGACAGGGGCGATGGGAGAGCAGTACTTC
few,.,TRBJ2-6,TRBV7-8,CASSSPVASGANVLTF,TGTGCCAGCAGTTCACCCGTGGCCTCTGGGGCCAACGTCCTGACTTTC
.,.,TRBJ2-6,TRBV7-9,CASSLEVQSSGANVLTF,TGTGCCAGCAGCTTAGAGGTACAGAGCTCTGGGGCCAACGTCCTGACTTTC
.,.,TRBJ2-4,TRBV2,CASKGPNIQYF,TGTGCCAGCAAGGGGCCAAACATTCAGTACTTC
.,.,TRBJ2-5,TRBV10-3,CAISGRGQQQETQYF,TGTGCCATCAGTGGTAGGGGACAACAACAAGAGACCCAGTACTTC
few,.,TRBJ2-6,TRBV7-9,CASSPRQSSGANVLTF,TGTGCCAGCAGCCCCCGACAGAGCTCTGGGGCCAACGTCCTGACTTTC
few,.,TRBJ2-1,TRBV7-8,CASSLSKEDEQFF,TGTGCCAGCAGCTTATCCAAGGAGGATGAGCAGTTCTTC
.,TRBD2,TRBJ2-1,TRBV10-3,CAISTGTSGSDEQFF,TGTGCCATCAGTACCGGCACTAGCGGGAGCGATGAGCAGTTCTTC
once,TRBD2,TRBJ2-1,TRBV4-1,CASSHRLAGEGDEQFF,TGCGCCAGCAGTCACCGACTAGCGGGAGAAGGGGATGAGCAGTTCTTC
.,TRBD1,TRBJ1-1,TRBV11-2,CASSRFTGEETEAFF,TGTGCCAGCAGCCGGTTTACAGGGGAGGAGACTGAAGCTTTCTTT
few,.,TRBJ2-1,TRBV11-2,CASSAGAVSYNEQFF,TGTGCCAGCAGCGCGGGGGCGGTTTCCTACAATGAGCAGTTCTTC
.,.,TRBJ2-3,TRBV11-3,CASSLFEKPDTQYF,TGTGCCAGCAGCTTATTTGAGAAGCCGGATACGCAGTATTTT
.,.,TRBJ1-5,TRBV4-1,CASSQAPTPDQPQHF,TGCGCCAGCAGCCAAGCCCCTACCCCTGATCAGCCCCAGCATTTT
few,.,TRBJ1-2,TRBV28,CASSLLGLGYTF,TGTGCCAGCAGTTTATTGGGACTTGGCTACACCTTC
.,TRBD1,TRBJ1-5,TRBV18,CASSPGTDYQPQHF,TGTGCCAGCTCACCTGGGACAGACTATCAGCCCCAGCATTTT
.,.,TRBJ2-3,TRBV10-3,CAISDSGRASTDTQYF,TGTGCCATCAGTGACTCTGGCAGGGCCAGCACAGATACGCAGTATTTT
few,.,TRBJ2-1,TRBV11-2,CASSLVIAASPTYNEQFF,TGTGCCAGCAGCTTAGTAATAGCGGCAAGCCCAACCTACAATGAGCAGTTCTTC
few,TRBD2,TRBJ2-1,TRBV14,CASSQFGLAAIPFF,TGTGCCAGCAGCCAGTTCGGACTAGCCGCTATTCCGTTCTTC
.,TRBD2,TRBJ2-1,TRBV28,CASSLSGSGNNEQFF,TGTGCCAGCAGTTTATCAGGTAGCGGGAACAATGAGCAGTTCTTC
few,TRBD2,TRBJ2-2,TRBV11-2,CASSLDIAGGNTGELFF,TGTGCCAGCAGCTTAGACATAGCGGGAGGGAACACCGGGGAGCTGTTTTTT
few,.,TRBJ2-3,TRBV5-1,CASSLLGDSDTQYF,TGCGCCAGCAGTTTGTTAGGGGATTCCGATACGCAGTATTTT
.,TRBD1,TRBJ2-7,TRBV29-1,CSARRDRGHLPYEQYF,TGCAGCGCCAGAAGGGACAGGGGGCACCTCCCCTACGAGCAGTACTTC
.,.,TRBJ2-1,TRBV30,CAWSVEDYNEQFF,TGTGCCTGGAGTGTAGAGGATTACAATGAGCAGTTCTTC
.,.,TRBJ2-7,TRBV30,CAWSDVTTREQYF,TGTGCCTGGAGTGACGTCACGACTCGGGAGCAGTACTTC
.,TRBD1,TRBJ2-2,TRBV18,CASSPQTGGRTGELFF,TGTGCCAGCTCACCACAGACAGGGGGCAGAACCGGGGAGCTGTTTTTT
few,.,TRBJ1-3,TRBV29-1,CSVGTTGNTIYF,TGCAGCGTAGGGACAACTGGAAACACCATATATTTT
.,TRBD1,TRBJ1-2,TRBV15,CATSSDPGQAFYGYTF,TGTGCCACCAGCAGCGACCCGGGACAGGCCTTCTATGGCTACACCTTC
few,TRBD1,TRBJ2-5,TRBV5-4,CASSRGQGAPETQYF,TGTGCCAGCAGTCGCGGACAGGGAGCCCCAGAGACCCAGTACTTC
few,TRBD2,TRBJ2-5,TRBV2,CASAGGGHPFQETQYF,TGTGCCAGCGCGGGAGGGGGACACCCGTTCCAAGAGACCCAGTACTTC
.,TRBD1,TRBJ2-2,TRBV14,CASSQGRDRESGELFF,TGTGCCAGCAGCCAAGGACGGGACAGGGAAAGCGGGGAGCTGTTTTTT
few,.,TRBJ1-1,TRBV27,CASSWQGTNTEAFF,TGTGCCAGCAGTTGGCAGGGGACGAACACTGAAGCTTTCTTT
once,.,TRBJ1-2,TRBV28,CASLAWGPTNYGYTF,TGTGCCAGTTTGGCTTGGGGGCCTACTAACTATGGCTACACCTTC